The present TCR beta chain was sequenced within a study of T cells in Graves' hyperthyroidism and ophthalmopathy. Study-level findings and limits: Blood held most thyroid clonotypes expanded above 0.001 frequency.

Amplified regions were TCR beta CDR3 sequences from RNA transcripts. In the first-round RT-PCR of the TCR CDR3, the HTBI primer set was used. TCRdb reprocessed the multiplex PCR reads with MiXCR, giving one entry per CDR3 protein. The data show about 540,000 distinct CDR3 sequences, with 35% to 55% seen just once and roughly 8.2% held by the top ten. Many counts were recorded for this clonotype. The antigen remains unidentified. The germline gives CDR1 ENHRY, CDR2 SYGVKD. V lost 6 bases and J lost 4; bases outside the gene matches: 11. CDR3 length: 16 residues. The sample consisted of peripheral blood or thyroid tissue (not recorded which). The V gene is TRBV10-3, the J gene TRBJ1-1; 10 bases are a match to TRBD1. The clonotype comes from a woman between 18 and 29 years old with Graves' hyperthyroidism. The CDR3 nucleotides read TGTGCCATCAGCCTGGGGGACAGGGGATTAGGCACTGAAGCTTTCTTT. Amino acid sequence: CAISLGDRGLGTEAFF.